This TCR beta chain was retrieved from a study of shared clonotypes between healthy human individuals (TCRdb year 2020). Study-wide context: Three men and two women, aged 18 to 49 years, made up the cohort. Per donor, three plates each were used for CD4 naive and CD4 memory, two for CD8 naive, and one for CD8 memory. The study deeply sequenced blood TCR repertoires of five healthy adults to estimate repertoire size and the extent of clonotype sharing between individuals. Between about 0.8 and 9 billion PBMCs per donor were obtained by leukapheresis. Libraries were prepared and TCR repertoires were sequenced by different laboratories using diverse techniques, in order to increase sequencing depth and limit assay-specific biases. Overall results and qualifications from the work: When a few donors were compared, the shared fraction of clonotypes was about 5% for naive CD4, roughly 3.3% for naive CD8, roughly 2.5% for memory CD4, and 0.35% to 0.4% for memory CD8. Because the study included only a small number of donors, the genetic and exposure-history diversity represented was limited. Incomplete sequencing was indicated by rarefaction of sorted-subset datasets, despite the large sequencing depth. Naive subsets generally had larger estimated clonotype richness than memory subsets. Pairwise subsampling indicated that sequencing depth was expected to affect the degree of clonotype sharing among donors. Sampling was restricted to blood, and TCR repertoires in tissue are likely to differ from TCR repertoires in blood. Clonotypes shared by all four sorted-subset donors showed higher generation probabilities than non-shared clonotypes.

The donors were healthy, HIV-negative adults who had no recently reported acute infections or vaccinations. All donors were Caucasian adults living in Nashville, Tennessee, USA. CD4+ T cells were enriched through magnetic negative selection, after which naive cells were positively selected on CD45RA and the remaining negative fraction served as the memory subset. Blood was collected by leukapheresis, and PBMCs were isolated by Ficoll-Histopaque density gradient centrifugation and then cryopreserved in liquid nitrogen vapor phase. Analytical flow cytometry was used to check the purity and quantity of each magnetically sorted T cell population. Genomic DNA was isolated from each sorted fraction and quantified by UV absorbance on a Nanodrop 2000c. Using the deep immunoSEQ assay, TCR CDR3 regions were amplified from genomic DNA by multiplex PCR. For each cell subset, the extracted genomic DNA was distributed evenly across all wells of several immunoSEQ 96-well plates, and each plate served as one replicate. Each replicate PCR for sorted subsets received around 0.2 ug genomic DNA, equal to tens of thousands of T cell genomes. The purified libraries were quantified using a Qubit 3.0 fluorometer, sized with a Bioanalyzer 2100, and then quantified again using the KAPA Library Quantification kit. Each immunoSEQ 96-well plate was sequenced on its own single-read 150-cycle Illumina NextSeq 550 flow cell. The authors' pipeline ran thus. Because only junctional sequences without quality scores were contained in the immunoSEQ output, filtering matching that applied to full-length reads could not be performed. To assign V/J genes and CDR3, sequences were annotated using PyIR, a Python wrapper for IgBLAST v1.9, with IMGT germline references. Any read was removed if the V/J assignment was weak (E-value above 1e-6), the CDR3 was missing, or the read contained stop codons, out-of-frame junctions, or ambiguous translated residues. V3J clonotypes were defined by identical inferred V gene, J gene, and CDR3 amino acid sequence. Percentage overlap between repertoires was computed as shared unique clonotypes divided by the size of the smaller repertoire. Repertoire richness was assessed with RTK rarefaction, the Chao1 estimator, and Recon v2.1 estimates of unobserved clonotypes. For all TCRbeta clonotypes obtained by the gDNA method from four donors, generation probabilities were computed with OLGA. Not all clones reach the TCRdb copy of this immuneACCESS table, which keeps in-frame sequences only. Checked studies attribute under half of the gap to unresolved V genes and leave the rest unexplained. Clonal size and the V and J genes are those of that table, whereas D and trimming came from the DNA. This sample has 180,000 or so clones in its table, and about 93% of those were observed once. The top ten clonotypes cover about 0.07% of the sample.

As to this clone: Its target antigen remains unknown. Base-call qualities are not available, and no considerably larger clone is one nucleotide away.

The cysteine opens and the phenylalanine closes a CDR3 of 15 amino acids. The read is trimmed to its CDR3 DNA, 45 bases read in frame from base 1. V and J are truncated by 4 bases and 8 bases respectively, leaving an intervening sequence of 16 bases. The germline V gene sets CDR1 to SGHRS and CDR2 to YFSETQ. The receptor comes from a woman in her twenties or thirties in good health. Material for sequencing was naive CD4+ T cells sorted from blood. The cell subset or site label for this specimen denotes: CD45RA+ positively selected. The rearrangement joined TRBV5-1 to TRBJ1-6; the D segment could be TRBD1, given 6 matching bases. The DNA is as follows: TGCGCCAGCAGCGCCGGGCAGGGGAAGGATTCACCCCTCCACTTT. This codes for CASSAGQGKDSPLHF.